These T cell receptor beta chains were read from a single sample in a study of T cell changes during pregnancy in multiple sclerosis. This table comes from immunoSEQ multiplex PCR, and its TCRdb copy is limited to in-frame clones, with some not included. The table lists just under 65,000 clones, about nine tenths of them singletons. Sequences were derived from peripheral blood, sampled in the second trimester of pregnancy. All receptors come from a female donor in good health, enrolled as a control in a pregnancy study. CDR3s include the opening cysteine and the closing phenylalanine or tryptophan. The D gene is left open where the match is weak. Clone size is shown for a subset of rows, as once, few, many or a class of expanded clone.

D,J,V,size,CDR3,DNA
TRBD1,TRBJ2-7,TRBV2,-,CASTGTGGYGQYF,TGTGCCAGTACCGGGACAGGCGGGTACGGGCAGTACTTC
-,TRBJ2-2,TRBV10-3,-,CAISETSGAAGELFF,TGTGCCATCAGTGAGACTAGTGGTGCGGCCGGGGAGCTGTTTTTT
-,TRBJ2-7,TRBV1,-,CTSSQGLAGYGQYF,TGCACCAGCAGCCAGGGGCTCGCCGGTTACGGGCAGTACTTC
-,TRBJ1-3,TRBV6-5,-,CASSPRTVNTIYF,TGTGCCAGCAGTCCTCGGACAGTCAACACCATATATTTT
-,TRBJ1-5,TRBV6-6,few,CASSYERQPQHF,TGTGCCAGCAGTTACGAGAGACAGCCCCAGCATTTT
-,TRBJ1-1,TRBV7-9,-,CASSQGLGTEAFF,TGTGCCAGCAGCCAGGGGTTAGGCACTGAAGCTTTCTTT
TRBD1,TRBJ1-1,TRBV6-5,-,CASDRTGIMNTEAFF,TGTGCCAGCGACCGGACAGGAATCATGAACACTGAAGCTTTCTTT
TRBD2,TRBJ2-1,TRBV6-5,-,CASSYDSRTSGNEQFF,TGTGCCAGCAGTTACGATTCGAGGACTAGCGGCAATGAGCAGTTCTTC
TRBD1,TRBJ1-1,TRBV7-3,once,CASSPTGRNTEAFF,TGTGCCAGCAGCCCGACAGGGAGGAACACTGAAGCTTTCTTT
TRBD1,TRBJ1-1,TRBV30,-,CAWTSGGTEAFF,TGTGCCTGGACCTCAGGGGGCACTGAAGCTTTCTTT
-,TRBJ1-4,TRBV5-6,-,CASSLVGGNGANEKLFF,TGTGCCAGCAGCTTGGTCGGCGGGAATGGGGCTAATGAAAAACTGTTTTTT
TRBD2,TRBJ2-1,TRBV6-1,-,CASSLRTSGYNEQFF,TGTGCCAGCAGTCTTCGGACTAGCGGGTACAATGAGCAGTTCTTC
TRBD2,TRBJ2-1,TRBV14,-,CASSQRLAGGRDEQFF,TGTGCCAGCAGCCAACGATTAGCGGGAGGGAGAGATGAGCAGTTCTTC
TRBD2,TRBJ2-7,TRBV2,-,CASSKGPSSGSYEQYF,TGTGCCAGCAGTAAAGGCCCGTCTAGCGGCAGCTACGAGCAGTACTTC